Listed below are T cell receptor beta chains from one sample, sequenced in a study of cytomegalovirus exposure and HLA in healthy donors. Assay: immunoSEQ multiplex PCR; the TCRdb copy retains only in-frame clones and omits some. The table shows about 93,000 clones, with 78% occurring only once. The material sequenced was PBMCs. The receptor source for this set is a woman aged 40 to 55 in good health and CMV-seronegative. The CDR3 runs from the conserved cysteine through the conserved F or W. The order of the fields is J gene, D gene, V gene, clone size, CDR3 DNA, CDR3 protein. D genes are given only for firm matches. Size tells how often a clone was seen (once, few, many) or the class of an expanded clone, and some rows leave it out.

j_gene: TRBJ2-7; d_gene: -; v_gene: TRBV5-1; abundance: -; CDR3nt: TGCGCCAGCAGCCTTTGGGGGCGCGGGAGTTTCTACGAGCAGTACTTC; CDR3aa: CASSLWGRGSFYEQYF
j_gene: TRBJ2-1; d_gene: -; v_gene: TRBV4-3; abundance: few; CDR3nt: TGCGCCAGCAGCCAAGATAAAGCGTCTAGGGGACAATACAATGAGCAGTTCTTC; CDR3aa: CASSQDKASRGQYNEQFF
j_gene: TRBJ1-2; d_gene: -; v_gene: TRBV19; abundance: -; CDR3nt: TGTGCCAGTAGTACGGGGACATCTGTCTACACCTTC; CDR3aa: CASSTGTSVYTF
j_gene: TRBJ2-1; d_gene: -; v_gene: TRBV5-6; abundance: -; CDR3nt: TGTGCCAGCAGCGCAGTAGGGGGCGGAGGGGCGTATGAGCAGTTCTTC; CDR3aa: CASSAVGGGGAYEQFF
j_gene: TRBJ2-4; d_gene: TRBD2; v_gene: TRBV10-3; abundance: -; CDR3nt: TGTGCCATCAGTGAGCTCGGCAGCGGGAGGGGCAAAAACATTCAGTACTTC; CDR3aa: CAISELGSGRGKNIQYF
j_gene: TRBJ1-6; d_gene: TRBD1; v_gene: TRBV5-4; abundance: -; CDR3nt: TGTGCCAGCAGCCCAAGGGACAGGGCGAGGAATTCACCCCTCCACTTT; CDR3aa: CASSPRDRARNSPLHF
j_gene: TRBJ1-5; d_gene: TRBD1; v_gene: TRBV6-1; abundance: -; CDR3nt: TGTGCCAGCAGTGCCCAGGGGGCCGGCTGGGGGAATCAGCCCCAGCATTTT; CDR3aa: CASSAQGAGWGNQPQHF
j_gene: TRBJ1-2; d_gene: TRBD1; v_gene: TRBV5-1; abundance: -; CDR3nt: TGCGCCAGCAGCTCGGGACAGGGGGTACTCAACTATGGCTACACCTTC; CDR3aa: CASSSGQGVLNYGYTF
j_gene: TRBJ2-5; d_gene: -; v_gene: TRBV19; abundance: -; CDR3nt: TGTGCCAGTAGTCCACAGATCGTCCAGTACTTC; CDR3aa: CASSPQIVQYF
j_gene: TRBJ2-7; d_gene: -; v_gene: TRBV6-1; abundance: few; CDR3nt: TGTGCCAGCAGTCCGGACAGTGTGAACGAGCAGTACTTC; CDR3aa: CASSPDSVNEQYF
j_gene: TRBJ1-1; d_gene: -; v_gene: TRBV28; abundance: -; CDR3nt: TGTGCCAGCAGTCTCCAGGGTCTCAAAGCTTTCTTT; CDR3aa: CASSLQGLKAFF
j_gene: TRBJ2-2; d_gene: TRBD2; v_gene: TRBV11-3; abundance: once; CDR3nt: TGTGCCAGCAGCCTCGGGGGGGCCGGGGAGCTGTTTTTT; CDR3aa: CASSLGGAGELFF
j_gene: TRBJ2-2; d_gene: TRBD2; v_gene: TRBV4-2; abundance: -; CDR3nt: TGTGCCAGCAGCCCTCCTAGCGGGAGATACACCGGGGAGCTGTTTTTT; CDR3aa: CASSPPSGRYTGELFF
j_gene: TRBJ2-5; d_gene: -; v_gene: TRBV28; abundance: -; CDR3nt: TGTGCCAGCAGATCCTCTCTCGGGACTTATAGAGAGACCCAGTACTTC; CDR3aa: CASRSSLGTYRETQYF
j_gene: TRBJ2-6; d_gene: -; v_gene: TRBV28; abundance: -; CDR3nt: TGTGCCAGCAGTTTGCCAGGAAGTTCTGGGGCCAACGTCCTGACTTTC; CDR3aa: CASSLPGSSGANVLTF
j_gene: TRBJ2-7; d_gene: -; v_gene: TRBV27; abundance: few; CDR3nt: TGTGCCAGCAAGGGGGTGCTTGGCGAGCAGTACTTC; CDR3aa: CASKGVLGEQYF
j_gene: TRBJ1-1; d_gene: -; v_gene: TRBV11-2; abundance: -; CDR3nt: TGTGCCAGCAGCACGAGAGAGGCCACTGAAGCTTTCTTT; CDR3aa: CASSTREATEAFF
j_gene: TRBJ2-7; d_gene: -; v_gene: TRBV29-1; abundance: -; CDR3nt: TGCAGCGCCTCACAGGGAGGGTTCTACGAGCAGTACTTC; CDR3aa: CSASQGGFYEQYF
j_gene: TRBJ2-1; d_gene: TRBD2; v_gene: TRBV4-3; abundance: once; CDR3nt: TGCGCCAGCAGCCAAGATCCCGCAGCGGGAGAGGAGTTCTTC; CDR3aa: CASSQDPAAGEEFF
j_gene: TRBJ2-1; d_gene: TRBD2; v_gene: TRBV7-8; abundance: -; CDR3nt: TGTGCCAGCAGCTTCGGGACTAGCCATGGCAATGAGCAGTTCTTC; CDR3aa: CASSFGTSHGNEQFF
j_gene: TRBJ1-2; d_gene: -; v_gene: TRBV29-1; abundance: -; CDR3nt: TGCAGCGTTATCGATGGCTACACCTTC; CDR3aa: CSVIDGYTF
j_gene: TRBJ2-5; d_gene: TRBD1; v_gene: TRBV19; abundance: -; CDR3nt: TGTGCCAGTAGTATCGGACAGGGCCCCCTTTACTTC; CDR3aa: CASSIGQGPLYF
j_gene: TRBJ2-3; d_gene: -; v_gene: TRBV7-9; abundance: -; CDR3nt: TGTGCCAGCAGCTTTGGGGACAACACAGATACGCAGTATTTT; CDR3aa: CASSFGDNTDTQYF
j_gene: TRBJ1-3; d_gene: -; v_gene: TRBV29-1; abundance: -; CDR3nt: TGCAGCGTCAACGGGGGGGTCGGAAGCACCATATATTTT; CDR3aa: CSVNGGVGSTIYF
j_gene: TRBJ1-1; d_gene: -; v_gene: TRBV27; abundance: -; CDR3nt: TGTGCCAGCAGTTTCGGGGGGAACACTGAAGCTTTCTTT; CDR3aa: CASSFGGNTEAFF
j_gene: TRBJ2-3; d_gene: TRBD2; v_gene: TRBV28; abundance: -; CDR3nt: TGTGCCAGCAGCCAGACTCCCAAACCATCTAGCGGGAGGACAGATACGCAGTATTTT; CDR3aa: CASSQTPKPSSGRTDTQYF
j_gene: TRBJ2-7; d_gene: TRBD1; v_gene: TRBV7-6; abundance: -; CDR3nt: TGTGCCAGCAGCCGTGGCTCGGGACAGGGGACCTACGAGCAGTACTTC; CDR3aa: CASSRGSGQGTYEQYF
j_gene: TRBJ2-7; d_gene: TRBD2; v_gene: TRBV7-2; abundance: -; CDR3nt: TGTGCCAGCAGCTTAGGCGGGAGTGCCTACGAGCAGTACTTC; CDR3aa: CASSLGGSAYEQYF
j_gene: TRBJ2-1; d_gene: TRBD2; v_gene: TRBV6-1; abundance: -; CDR3nt: TGTGCGAGCAAACCGGGAGGGGGGGACAATGAGCAGTTCTTC; CDR3aa: CASKPGGGDNEQFF
j_gene: TRBJ2-7; d_gene: TRBD2; v_gene: TRBV27; abundance: -; CDR3nt: TGTGCCACGGGGACTAGCGGGAGATACGAGCAGTACTTC; CDR3aa: CATGTSGRYEQYF
j_gene: TRBJ2-7; d_gene: -; v_gene: TRBV6-1; abundance: -; CDR3nt: TGTGCCAGCAGTTTATCGTATCCAACAGGTTACGAGCAGTACTTC; CDR3aa: CASSLSYPTGYEQYF
j_gene: TRBJ2-3; d_gene: -; v_gene: TRBV15; abundance: -; CDR3nt: TGTGCCACTCGAACAGGGATGGGCACAGATACGCAGTATTTT; CDR3aa: CATRTGMGTDTQYF
j_gene: TRBJ2-3; d_gene: TRBD1; v_gene: TRBV28; abundance: -; CDR3nt: TGTGCCAGCAGTTACTCCCCGGGACAGGTAAAGCCAGATACGCAGTATTTT; CDR3aa: CASSYSPGQVKPDTQYF
j_gene: TRBJ2-6; d_gene: -; v_gene: TRBV15; abundance: -; CDR3nt: TGTGCCACCAGCATACCAGGACAGTCCGGGGCCAACGTCCTGACTTTC; CDR3aa: CATSIPGQSGANVLTF
j_gene: TRBJ1-3; d_gene: -; v_gene: TRBV5-6; abundance: -; CDR3nt: TGTGCCAGCAGCTCCCCCCTATCTTTGGACAGACCCTCTGGAAACACCATATATTTT; CDR3aa: CASSSPLSLDRPSGNTIYF
j_gene: TRBJ2-3; d_gene: -; v_gene: TRBV5-1; abundance: -; CDR3nt: TGCGCCAGCAGCTTAGGAGGGCTGAGCACAGATACGCAGTATTTT; CDR3aa: CASSLGGLSTDTQYF
j_gene: TRBJ1-2; d_gene: TRBD1; v_gene: TRBV27; abundance: -; CDR3nt: TGTGCCAGCAGTTTAAGAGCAGGGGGCCAGGGGGGCTACACCTTC; CDR3aa: CASSLRAGGQGGYTF
j_gene: TRBJ1-1; d_gene: -; v_gene: TRBV10-3; abundance: -; CDR3nt: TGTGCCATCAGTGAGTCGCAGGGGATGAACACTGAAGCTTTCTTT; CDR3aa: CAISESQGMNTEAFF
j_gene: TRBJ1-4; d_gene: -; v_gene: TRBV6-5; abundance: few; CDR3nt: TGTGCTCGACGGCCCCAGGGAAGAAAACTGTTTTTT; CDR3aa: CARRPQGRKLFF
j_gene: TRBJ2-3; d_gene: -; v_gene: TRBV5-1; abundance: -; CDR3nt: TGCGCCAGCAGCTTGAGGGGTGTTGGTCATGATACGCAGTATTTT; CDR3aa: CASSLRGVGHDTQYF
j_gene: TRBJ1-5; d_gene: TRBD1; v_gene: TRBV5-6; abundance: -; CDR3nt: TGTGCCAGCAGCTTGGATCGGGACAGGGGGTTTAATAGCAATCAGCCCCAGCATTTT; CDR3aa: CASSLDRDRGFNSNQPQHF
j_gene: TRBJ2-5; d_gene: TRBD1; v_gene: TRBV7-2; abundance: -; CDR3nt: TGTGCCAGCAGCCCCGGGACAGGGGTAGCGGAGACCCAGTACTTC; CDR3aa: CASSPGTGVAETQYF
j_gene: TRBJ1-6; d_gene: TRBD1; v_gene: TRBV30; abundance: few; CDR3nt: TGTGCCTGGAGTGTTGGGACAGGGGAGTCACCCCTCCACTTT; CDR3aa: CAWSVGTGESPLHF
j_gene: TRBJ1-2; d_gene: -; v_gene: TRBV28; abundance: -; CDR3nt: TGTGCCAGCAGTTTGTATGGGGGCGCCCACTATGGCTACACCTTC; CDR3aa: CASSLYGGAHYGYTF
j_gene: TRBJ2-7; d_gene: -; v_gene: TRBV28; abundance: few; CDR3nt: TGTGCCAGCAGTTCCTCCGGGTCCCCTTCCGAGCAGTACTTC; CDR3aa: CASSSSGSPSEQYF
j_gene: TRBJ2-3; d_gene: TRBD1; v_gene: TRBV15; abundance: -; CDR3nt: TGTGCCACCAGCAGAGGACAGGGAAGCGCCACAGATACGCAGTATTTT; CDR3aa: CATSRGQGSATDTQYF
j_gene: TRBJ2-7; d_gene: -; v_gene: TRBV6-5; abundance: -; CDR3nt: TGTGCCAGCAGTTACTCATACGGGATTGGTTACGAGCAGTACTTC; CDR3aa: CASSYSYGIGYEQYF
j_gene: TRBJ1-1; d_gene: -; v_gene: TRBV5-1; abundance: -; CDR3nt: TGCGCCAGCAGCTTGATGGAGATGAACACTGAAGCTTTCTTT; CDR3aa: CASSLMEMNTEAFF
j_gene: TRBJ1-1; d_gene: -; v_gene: TRBV7-8; abundance: -; CDR3nt: TGTGCCAGCAGCTTAACGCCCCGGGGGGGCGAAGCTTTCTTT; CDR3aa: CASSLTPRGGEAFF
j_gene: TRBJ2-4; d_gene: -; v_gene: TRBV5-6; abundance: -; CDR3nt: TGTGCCAGCAGCCTTCTACAGGAGCAGGACTTC; CDR3aa: CASSLLQEQDF
j_gene: TRBJ2-5; d_gene: -; v_gene: TRBV7-9; abundance: -; CDR3nt: TGTGCCAGCAGCTTAAGGCCAGGGGAGGAGACCCAGTACTTC; CDR3aa: CASSLRPGEETQYF